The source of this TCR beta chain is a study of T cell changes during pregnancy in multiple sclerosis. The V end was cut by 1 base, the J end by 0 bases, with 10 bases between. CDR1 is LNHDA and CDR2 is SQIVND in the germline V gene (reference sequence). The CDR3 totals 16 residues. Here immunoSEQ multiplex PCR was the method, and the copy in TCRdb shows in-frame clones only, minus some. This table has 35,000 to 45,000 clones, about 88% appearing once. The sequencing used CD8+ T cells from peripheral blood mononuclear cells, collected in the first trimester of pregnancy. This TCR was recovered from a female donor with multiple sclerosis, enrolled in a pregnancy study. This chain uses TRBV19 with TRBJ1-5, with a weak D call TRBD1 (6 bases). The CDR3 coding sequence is TGTGCCAGTAGTATAGGGACAGCTATTAGCAATCAGCCCCAGCATTTT. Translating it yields CASSIGTAISNQPQHF. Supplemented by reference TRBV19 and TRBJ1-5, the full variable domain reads DGGITQSPKYLFRKEGQNVTLSCEQNLNHDAMYWYRQDPGQGLRLIYYSQIVNDFQKGDIAEGYSVSREKKESFPLTVTSAQKNPTAFYLCASSIGTAISNQPQHFGDGTRLSIL.